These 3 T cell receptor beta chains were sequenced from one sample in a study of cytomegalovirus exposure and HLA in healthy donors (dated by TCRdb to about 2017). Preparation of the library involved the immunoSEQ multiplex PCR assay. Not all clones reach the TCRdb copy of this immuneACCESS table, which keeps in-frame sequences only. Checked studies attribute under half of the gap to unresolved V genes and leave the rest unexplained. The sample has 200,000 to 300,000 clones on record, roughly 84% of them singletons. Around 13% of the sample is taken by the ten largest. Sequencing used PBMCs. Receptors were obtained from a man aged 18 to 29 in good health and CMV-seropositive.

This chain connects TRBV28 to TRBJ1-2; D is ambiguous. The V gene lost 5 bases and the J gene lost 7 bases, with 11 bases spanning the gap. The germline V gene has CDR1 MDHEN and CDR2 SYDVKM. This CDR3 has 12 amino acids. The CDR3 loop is CASSLVGRGYTF. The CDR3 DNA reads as TGTGCCAGCAGTCTGGTAGGTCGTGGCTACACCTTC.

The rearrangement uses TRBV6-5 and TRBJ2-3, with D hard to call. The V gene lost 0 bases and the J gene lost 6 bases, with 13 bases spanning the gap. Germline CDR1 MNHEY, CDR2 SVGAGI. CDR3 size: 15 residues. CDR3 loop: CASSYSYSVGDTQYF. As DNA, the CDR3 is TGTGCCAGCAGTTACTCGTACTCTGTGGGGGATACGCAGTATTTT.

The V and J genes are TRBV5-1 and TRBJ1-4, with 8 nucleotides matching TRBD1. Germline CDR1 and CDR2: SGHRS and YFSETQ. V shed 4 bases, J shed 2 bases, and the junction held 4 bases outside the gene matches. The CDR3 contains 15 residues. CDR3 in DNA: TGCGCCAGCAGCGCGCAGGGGGCGACTAATGAAAAACTGTTTTTT. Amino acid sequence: CASSAQGATNEKLFF.